What follows is one TCR beta chain and its context. Original data processing: Amplified reference gene primers provided the basis for estimating nucleated cell counts. Measured with immunoSEQ multiplex PCR; TCRdb has only the in-frame clones, and not every one. V, J and clone size derive from that table, while D and trimming were established from the DNA sequence. This table has hundreds of thousands of clones, more than 75% appearing once. This entry belongs to a study of blood T cell repertoires in COVID-19. Study summary: The United States, Italy and Spain were the sources of the acute and convalescent COVID-19 samples.

Participant ages covered about 18 to 100 years across 25 or so US areas. Allocation to cohorts depended on clinical history reported by the participants. Sequencing used PBMCs or T cells enriched from blood (not recorded which). The source is a man in his forties who had recovered from COVID-19.

The CDR3 sequence is CASSWGDKSYEQYF. Written as DNA, the CDR3 is TGCGCCAGCAGCTGGGGGGATAAGTCCTACGAGCAGTACTTC. The gene calls are TRBV5-1 and TRBJ2-7; a weak D match, TRBD2 (6 bases). The CDR3 covers 14 residues. V was shortened by 3 bases and J by 1 base, with 11 bases between the two germline ends. CDR1 SGHRS and CDR2 YFSETQ come from the germline V gene.